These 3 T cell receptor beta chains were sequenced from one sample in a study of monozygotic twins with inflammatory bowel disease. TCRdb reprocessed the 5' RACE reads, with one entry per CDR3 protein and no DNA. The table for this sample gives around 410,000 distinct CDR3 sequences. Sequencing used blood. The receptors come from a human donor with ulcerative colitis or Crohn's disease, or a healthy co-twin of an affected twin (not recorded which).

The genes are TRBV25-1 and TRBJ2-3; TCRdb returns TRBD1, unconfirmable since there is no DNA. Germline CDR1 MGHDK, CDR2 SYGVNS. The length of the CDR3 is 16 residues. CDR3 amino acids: CASSVGVEDWTDTHYF.

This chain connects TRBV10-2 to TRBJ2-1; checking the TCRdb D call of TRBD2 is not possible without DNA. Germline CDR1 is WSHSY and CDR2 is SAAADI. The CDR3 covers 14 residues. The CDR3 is CASSEAGDYNEQFF.

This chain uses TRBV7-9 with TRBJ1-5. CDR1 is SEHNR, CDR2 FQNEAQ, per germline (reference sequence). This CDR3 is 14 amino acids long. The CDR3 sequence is CASSSTSQGQPQHF.